This T cell receptor beta chain was captured in a study of T cells after yellow fever vaccination. Turning to this clonotype: What it binds is not known.

Broader study findings: Although most clonotypes did not, a small share appeared in both CD4 and CD8 compartments. Contaminants from the bulk population, in the form of abundant clonotypes, could be found in FACS-sorted repertoires. Reappearance after the booster was seen for most primary-vaccination clones, at more than 95% CD4 and around 88% CD8.

The TCR cDNA carried a universal primer site and UMIs from 5'RACE template switching. Using its own MiXCR run on the 5' RACE reads, TCRdb lists one record per CDR3 protein. Of 240,000 or so distinct CDR3 sequences listed, 6.9% are singletons. The TCR was taken from a man aged 25 to 40 who received the YFV17D yellow fever vaccine. Source: CD4+ T cells sorted from PBMCs, taken 15 days after the yellow fever booster vaccination.

The CDR3 is CASSTRISNTGELFF. The CDR3 region has the DNA TGTGCCAGCAGCACCAGAATATCGAACACCGGGGAGCTGTTTTTT. The gene calls are TRBV7-9 and TRBJ2-2; D gene ambiguous. Trimming stripped 5 bases from V and 0 bases from J, with 10 bases between. The CDR3 spans 15 residues. Per germline, CDR1 SEHNR and CDR2 FQNEAQ (reference sequence). The full variable domain, its missing parts supplied by reference TRBV7-9 and TRBJ2-2, is DTGVSQNPRHKITKRGQNVTFRCDPISEHNRLYWYRQTLGQGPEFLTYFQNEAQLEKSRLLSDRFSAERPKGSFSTLEIQRTEQGDSAMYLCASSTRISNTGELFFGEGSRLTVL.